A selection of T cell receptor beta chains follows, all from one sample in a study of type 1 and type 2 diabetes patients. TCRdb redid the calling of the multiplex PCR reads with MiXCR, one entry per CDR3 protein. The data show around 300,000 distinct CDR3 sequences, with around 47% seen just once and roughly 13% held by the top ten. The sequencing input was peripheral blood mononuclear cells (PBMCs). These receptors all come from a man between 18 and 29 years old with type 2 diabetes. Both conserved end residues are part of each CDR3. The D gene is left open where the match is weak. Some rows mark clone size as missing; the rest say once, few, many or name a class of expanded clone.

V: TRBV7-2
size: NA
J: TRBJ2-3
D: NA
DNA: TGTGCCAGCAGCGAAAATACAGGGGAGGTAGATACGCAGTATTTT
CDR3: CASSENTGEVDTQYF

V: TRBV4-2
size: once
J: TRBJ2-3
D: TRBD2
DNA: TGTGCCAGCAGCGAGAGCGGGGGGAACACCCTATCTAGCACAGATACGCAGTATTTT
CDR3: CASSESGGNTLSSTDTQYF

V: TRBV7-6
size: few
J: TRBJ1-1
D: TRBD1
DNA: TGTGCCAGCAGCTTGAGACAGGGGGCTCCTTTGGGCACTGAAGCTTTCTTT
CDR3: CASSLRQGAPLGTEAFF

V: TRBV15
size: few
J: TRBJ2-3
D: NA
DNA: TGTGCCACCAGCAGAGGGGATAGCGGAACAGATACGCAGTATTTT
CDR3: CATSRGDSGTDTQYF

V: TRBV5-1
size: few
J: TRBJ1-1
D: NA
DNA: TGCGCCAGCAGCTTGGGACTCGGCGGCGGGAGGGGGACTGAAGCTTTCTTT
CDR3: CASSLGLGGGRGTEAFF

V: TRBV9
size: many
J: TRBJ2-1
D: TRBD2
DNA: TGTGCCAGCAGCGTAGAAGGGACTAGCAATGAGCAGTTCTTC
CDR3: CASSVEGTSNEQFF

V: TRBV4-2
size: NA
J: TRBJ2-3
D: NA
DNA: TGTGCCAGCAGCCAAGAAACCGGGGTGAAAGATACGCAGTATTTT
CDR3: CASSQETGVKDTQYF

V: TRBV11-3
size: few
J: TRBJ2-2
D: TRBD1
DNA: TGTGCCAGCAGCTTAACGGGACAGGGGGCCGGGGAGCTGTTTTTT
CDR3: CASSLTGQGAGELFF

V: TRBV7-2
size: once
J: TRBJ2-3
D: NA
DNA: TGTGCCAGTAACAGCAAGACAGGGACTAGCACAGATACGCAGTATTTT
CDR3: CASNSKTGTSTDTQYF

V: TRBV6-5
size: few
J: TRBJ2-1
D: TRBD2
DNA: TGTGCCAGCCGGACTAGCGGCTACAATGAGCAGTTCTTC
CDR3: CASRTSGYNEQFF

V: TRBV19
size: NA
J: TRBJ2-7
D: TRBD1
DNA: TGTGCCAGTAGTACACTTCCACCCGGGACAGGTCCGAGCGAGCAGTACTTC
CDR3: CASSTLPPGTGPSEQYF

V: TRBV7-6
size: once
J: TRBJ2-1
D: NA
DNA: TGTGCCAGCAGCATCCCAGGGAATGAGCAGTTCTTC
CDR3: CASSIPGNEQFF

V: TRBV6-2/TRBV6-3
size: NA
J: TRBJ2-1
D: TRBD2
DNA: TGTGCCAGCAGTCAAACAGCGGGGGGGATCAATGAGCAGTTCTTC
CDR3: CASSQTAGGINEQFF

V: TRBV25-1
size: NA
J: TRBJ2-3
D: TRBD2
DNA: TGTGCCAGCAGCCTCGGGGGGGGCCGAGGGTATACGCAGTATTTT
CDR3: CASSLGGGRGYTQYF

V: TRBV30
size: many
J: TRBJ1-1
D: TRBD1
DNA: TGTGCCTGGAGTGTGGGACAGATAAACACTGAAGCTTTCTTT
CDR3: CAWSVGQINTEAFF

V: TRBV6-5
size: few
J: TRBJ1-1
D: NA
DNA: TGTGCCAGCAGTTACCTTGTCGGGGGGACCACTGAAGCTTTCTTT
CDR3: CASSYLVGGTTEAFF

V: TRBV2
size: few
J: TRBJ2-1
D: NA
DNA: TGTGCCAGCATTACACAGGGTGTCTCCTACAATGAGCAGTTCTTC
CDR3: CASITQGVSYNEQFF

V: TRBV7-9
size: NA
J: TRBJ2-3
D: NA
DNA: TGTGCCAGCAGACCCTCGGCGGTTGATACGCAGTATTTT
CDR3: CASRPSAVDTQYF

V: TRBV7-3
size: NA
J: TRBJ1-6
D: NA
DNA: TGTGCCAGCAGCCCTGCGGCGGGGAACAATTCACCCCTCCACTTT
CDR3: CASSPAAGNNSPLHF

V: TRBV7-2
size: many
J: TRBJ1-4
D: NA
DNA: TGTGCCAGCAGCTTAAGGGCAGGGTCTAATGAAAAACTGTTTTTT
CDR3: CASSLRAGSNEKLFF

V: TRBV19
size: few
J: TRBJ2-7
D: TRBD2
DNA: TGTGCCAGTAGTACGGCGGGGGGACCCTACGAGCAGTACTTC
CDR3: CASSTAGGPYEQYF

V: TRBV30
size: NA
J: TRBJ1-1
D: NA
DNA: TGTGCCTGGAGGGTAAAATTCCTCGAAGCTTTCTTT
CDR3: CAWRVKFLEAFF

V: TRBV5-1
size: NA
J: TRBJ2-1
D: NA
DNA: TGTGCCAGCAGCCCACAAGCGGTTTCCTACAATGAGCAGTTCTTC
CDR3: CASSPQAVSYNEQFF

V: TRBV7-2
size: once
J: TRBJ1-6
D: NA
DNA: TGTGCCAGCAGCCTCCGGGCTGCGTTAGGGAATTCACCCCTCCACTTT
CDR3: CASSLRAALGNSPLHF

V: TRBV27
size: NA
J: TRBJ1-5
D: NA
DNA: TGTGCCAGCAGTCCTCAGGGACTCGTCCAGCCCCAGCATTTT
CDR3: CASSPQGLVQPQHF

V: TRBV7-9
size: NA
J: TRBJ2-2
D: TRBD1
DNA: TGTGCCAGCAGCAGGGACAGGCGCGGGGCCGGGGAGCTGTTTTTT
CDR3: CASSRDRRGAGELFF

V: TRBV6-1
size: NA
J: TRBJ1-2
D: NA
DNA: TGTGCCAGCAGCTTATCAGTCCGCGGCTATGGCTACACCTTC
CDR3: CASSLSVRGYGYTF

V: TRBV19
size: few
J: TRBJ1-2
D: NA
DNA: TGTGCCACCTCTGAATCAGGGATATTAGGCTACACCTTC
CDR3: CATSESGILGYTF

V: TRBV2
size: NA
J: TRBJ2-1
D: TRBD1
DNA: TGTGCCAGCCTCAGGACGGACAGGAACACTGAGCAGTTCTTC
CDR3: CASLRTDRNTEQFF

V: TRBV20-1
size: NA
J: TRBJ2-7
D: NA
DNA: TGCAGTGCTCCCCGGGACCATCCCTACGAGCAGTACTTC
CDR3: CSAPRDHPYEQYF

V: TRBV5-1
size: NA
J: TRBJ2-1
D: NA
DNA: TGCGCCAGCAGCTTTAGGGACGCTTCCTCCTACAATGAGCAGTTCTTC
CDR3: CASSFRDASSYNEQFF

V: TRBV12-3/TRBV12-4
size: NA
J: TRBJ2-3
D: TRBD2
DNA: TGTGCCAGCAGTTTCCTTTCGGGGGGGGTCACAGATACGCAGTATTTT
CDR3: CASSFLSGGVTDTQYF

V: TRBV25-1
size: NA
J: TRBJ2-7
D: TRBD1
DNA: TGTGCCAGTAGTATATTGGACAGGGGCTACGAGCAGTACTTT
CDR3: CASSILDRGYEQYF

V: TRBV7-3
size: NA
J: TRBJ2-7
D: NA
DNA: TGTGCCAGCAGCTTAGGGACAAGGCCCTACGAGCAGTACTTC
CDR3: CASSLGTRPYEQYF

V: TRBV14
size: few
J: TRBJ2-7
D: NA
DNA: TGTGCCAGCAGCCAAGGCGGCGAGCAGTACTTC
CDR3: CASSQGGEQYF

V: TRBV2
size: few
J: TRBJ2-7
D: NA
DNA: TGTGCCGGATCCGGGACTGCCCTTGGATACGAGCAGTACTTC
CDR3: CAGSGTALGYEQYF

V: TRBV20-1
size: NA
J: TRBJ2-2
D: NA
DNA: TGCAGTGCTAGAGAAACAGGGGGGGCCGGGGAGCTGTTTTTT
CDR3: CSARETGGAGELFF

V: TRBV10-3
size: NA
J: TRBJ2-2
D: NA
DNA: TGTGCCATCAGTGGGGACGGCTCAAACACCGGGGAGCTGTTTTTT
CDR3: CAISGDGSNTGELFF

V: TRBV10-1
size: many
J: TRBJ2-2
D: NA
DNA: TGCGCCAGCAGTGAGTCGATGCTAGCGAAGGGGGAGCTGTTTTTT
CDR3: CASSESMLAKGELFF

V: TRBV7-9
size: NA
J: TRBJ1-3
D: NA
DNA: TGTGCCAGCAGCTTAGAGTCTGAGGGAAACACCATATATTTT
CDR3: CASSLESEGNTIYF